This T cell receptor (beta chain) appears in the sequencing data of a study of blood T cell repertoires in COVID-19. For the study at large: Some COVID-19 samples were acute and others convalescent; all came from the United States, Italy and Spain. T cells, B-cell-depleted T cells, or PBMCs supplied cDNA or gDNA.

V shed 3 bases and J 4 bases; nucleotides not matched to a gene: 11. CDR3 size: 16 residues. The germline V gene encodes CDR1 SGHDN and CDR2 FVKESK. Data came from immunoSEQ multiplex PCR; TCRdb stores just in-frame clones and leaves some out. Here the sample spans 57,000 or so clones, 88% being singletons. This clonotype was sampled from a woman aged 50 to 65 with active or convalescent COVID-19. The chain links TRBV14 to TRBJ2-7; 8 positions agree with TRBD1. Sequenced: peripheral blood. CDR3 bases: TGTGCCAGCAGCCACCACGGACAGGGTTTCGCGTACGAGCAGTACTTC. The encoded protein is CASSHHGQGFAYEQYF.